This T cell receptor beta chain appears in the sequencing data of a study of T cell responses to AZD1222 COVID-19 vaccine. Study-wide findings and caveats: Breadth and depth of Spike-specific TCRs rose after two AZD1222 doses. There were repertoire samples only from the period after the peak T cell response.

About this clone itself: What it binds is unknown.

Per the germline V gene, CDR1 is SNHLY and CDR2 is FYNNEI. V lost 0 bases, J lost 2 bases, and 13 bases lay in between. The CDR3 has 16 amino acids. Some clones are missing from TCRdb's copy, which holds only in-frame ones; the method was immunoSEQ multiplex PCR. The data show over 100,000 clones, 90% seen once. The sequence derives from an adult in good health. V is TRBV2 and J is TRBJ1-1; D is ambiguous. The sample consisted of peripheral blood, taken on day 0 of AZD1222 vaccination. The CDR3 here is CASSEAYGDLNTEAFF. The CDR3 DNA reads as TGTGCCAGCAGTGAAGCTTATGGGGATCTTAACACTGAAGCTTTCTTT.